This TCR beta chain was profiled in a study of T cells in localized non-small cell lung cancer (TCRdb year 2020). Broadly, across the study: Comparing tumors with uninvolved tumor-adjacent lungs, the study looked at the T cell repertoires of approximately 240 patients with early-stage NSCLC. All 240 or so NSCLC patients in the cohort were treatment-naive and had localized lung tumors that were resected. A mean age of around 69 years was recorded for the NSCLC patients, of whom 129 were male and some 99 were female.

TCR beta CDR3 regions were sequenced from DNA using the immunoSEQ Assay. Turning to the authors' computational methods: To compute T cell density, TCR beta template counts were normalized to usable DNA, which was estimated by amplifying housekeeping genes. Richness was estimated with the preseqR package, extrapolating to 400,000 templates for PBMC samples and 120,000 templates for tissue samples. Clonality was defined by subtracting Pielou's evenness from one. Tissue-enriched TCRs were identified by differential abundance testing using productive amino-acid clonotypes, minimum total count 5 and alpha 0.1. Repertoire overlap between compartments was quantified with the Jaccard Index and Morisita Overlap Index. GLIPH grouped TCR beta CDR3s together with public tetramer-defined viral CDR3s, and a viral motif had to include at least three viral sequences and also show V-gene enrichment. TCRdb retrieved this table from immuneACCESS and kept in-frame rearrangements only. Not all clones are present; in checked studies, unresolved V genes account for under half, and no reason is known for the remainder. That table is the source of V, J and clone size, and D and trimming were worked out from the DNA. The sample table records under 60,000 clones; about nine tenths of these occur just once. The ten largest clones represent more than 15% of the sample.

Regarding this clone: Its recognized antigen is unknown. One base away there is no much larger clone; base qualities are not given.

At diagnosis, tumor, uninvolved tumor-adjacent lung and peripheral blood were collected and then preserved as a mix of FFPE and fresh-frozen material. For TCR repertoire profiling, blood samples were analyzed in the form of peripheral blood mononuclear cells. Overall results and qualifications from the work: Of the top 100 tumor clones, a median of 57 were detected in paired uninvolved adjacent lung; about 28 were also among that lung's top 100. Because multi-region sequencing of the tumors was not done, intratumor heterogeneity could not be ruled out. Higher T cell density in blood was associated with longer overall survival, whereas higher clonality in adjacent lung was associated with shorter survival. Because the study design was exploratory, TCR variables were selected using unadjusted p-values without false-discovery rate correction. Uninvolved tumor-adjacent lung showed the highest T cell clonality, higher than tumor, which suggests more focused antigenic responses in the uninvolved tumor-adjacent lung.

The germline V and J ends show losses of 4 bases and 2 bases respectively, and no gene match explains 5 bases of the junction. The germline V gene specifies MNHNS as CDR1 and SASEGT as CDR2. From cysteine to phenylalanine, the CDR3 is 15 amino acids long. Only the CDR3 DNA stays, 45 bases, in frame from base 1. The sample here was peripheral blood, taken before any cancer treatment. Recombination connected TRBV6-1 to TRBJ2-7; TRBD1 aligns with 10 central bases. This receptor was obtained from a male donor at least 60 years old with stage III squamous cell lung carcinoma. CDR3 region: CASSASGTGAYEQYF. Read as DNA, the sequence is TGTGCCAGCAGTGCGTCCGGGACAGGGGCCTACGAGCAGTACTTC.